Each of the 11 T cell receptor beta chains below was sequenced from the same sample in a study of CD8+CD57+ T cells in acquired aplastic anemia. Profiling of TCR beta VDJ combinations and CDR3 sequences used genomic DNA as template. TCRdb passed the reads through MiXCR, listing each CDR3 protein once. The sample has a few hundred thousand distinct CDR3 sequences; approximately 51% are singletons. Patients selected for sequencing had displayed CD8+CD57+ cell expansion by flow cytometry. The sample comprised sorted CD4+, CD8+, or CD8+CD57+ T cells (not recorded which) from PBMCs. These receptors originate from a human donor with aplastic anemia.

To note about this clonotype: A much larger clone lies a single base off, so this may be a read error. This chain links TRBV7-9 with TRBJ2-7; possible D gene TRBD1, 7 bases. The CDR3 contains 17 residues. Germline V lookup: CDR1 SEHNR, CDR2 FQNEAQ (reference sequence). CDR3 in amino acids: CASSQDAGTASLGEQYF. For the CDR3, the DNA is TGCGCCAGCAGCCAAGATGCGGGGACAGCCTCCCTAGGGGAGCAGTACTTC. Using reference TRBV7-9 and TRBJ2-7 for the parts outside the CDR3, the full variable domain is DTGVSQNPRHKITKRGQNVTFRCDPISEHNRLYWYRQTLGQGPEFLTYFQNEAQLEKSRLLSDRFSAERPKGSFSTLEIQRTEQGDSAMYLCASSQDAGTASLGEQYFGPGTRLTVT.

This clonotype was recorded at least ten times. The chain couples TRBV7-2 to TRBJ2-3; D gene unclear. The CDR3 loop spans 16 amino acids. V was pared by 2 bases and J by 0 bases, with 12 bases between. Per the germline V gene, CDR1 is SGHTA and CDR2 is FQGNSA. The CDR3 is CASSLIPVSSTDTQYF. CDR3 in DNA: TGTGCCAGCAGCTTAATTCCTGTTTCTAGCACAGATACGCAGTATTTT.

A remark on this clonotype: A much larger clone lies a single base off, so this may be a read error. This CDR3 reads CASRGNSYEQYF. In nucleotides, the CDR3 is TGTGCCAGCCGGGGAAACAGTTACGAGCAGTACTTC. This sequence joins TRBV9 and TRBJ2-7; perhaps TRBD2 as D (5 bases). CDR3 size: 12 residues. Germline CDR1 SGDLS, CDR2 YYNGEE. The germline V and J ends were trimmed by 7 bases and 4 bases, with 12 bases remaining between them. The full variable domain, with the rest looked up from reference TRBV9 and TRBJ2-7, is DSGVTQTPKHLITATGQRVTLRCSPRSGDLSVYWYQQSLDQGLQFLIQYYNGEERAKGNILERFSAQQFPDLHSELNLSSLELGDSALYFCASRGNSYEQYFGPGTRLTVT.

The rearrangement uses TRBV2 and TRBJ2-7; perhaps TRBD1 as D (6 bases). This CDR3 region has 14 residues. The V gene's germline CDR1 is SNHLY and CDR2 FYNNEI. V was shortened by 4 bases and J by 7 bases, with 17 bases between the two germline ends. This CDR3 is CASSVEQGMGEQYF. CDR3 bases: TGTGCCAGCAGTGTCGAACAGGGAATGGGGGAGCAGTACTTC.

This clonotype was recorded at least ten times. The chain recombines TRBV7-2 with TRBJ1-5, with 9 bases identical to TRBD1. Trimming at V came to 1 base and at J to 6 bases, leaving 4 bases not matched to a gene. The length of the CDR3 is 15 residues. CDR1 and CDR2 from the germline V gene are SGHTA and FQGNSA. The CDR3 reads CASSLGDRASQPQHF. CDR3 nucleotide sequence: TGTGCCAGCAGCTTAGGGGACAGGGCCAGTCAGCCCCAGCATTTT.

The V gene is TRBV7-2, the J gene TRBJ2-2; 7 positions agree with TRBD1. Germline V gene lookup returns CDR1 SGHTA and CDR2 FQGNSA. The V and J ends lost 8 bases and 2 bases, in that order; junction bases with no gene match: 5. The CDR3 extends over 14 amino acids. Written as DNA, the CDR3 is TGTGCCAGCTCCCGGGACAGCAACACCGGGGAGCTGTTTTTT. It translates to CASSRDSNTGELFF.

J is TRBJ1-6 and V is TRBV15; 8 nucleotides agree with TRBD1. Germline V lookup: CDR1 LNHNV, CDR2 YYDKDF (reference sequence). Trimming took 1 base from V and 2 from J; bases not matched to a gene: 4. CDR3 length equals 17 residues. The CDR3 spells CATSRGTGRAYNSPLHF. CDR3 in DNA: TGTGCCACCAGCAGAGGGACAGGGAGGGCCTATAATTCACCCCTCCACTTT.

The CDR3 region has the DNA TGTGCCAGCAGTACCCCGGGGTCCTGGGAGACCCAGTACTTC. It specifies CASSTPGSWETQYF. V gene TRBV2 combines with J gene TRBJ2-5; possible D gene TRBD2, 5 bases. Looked up from germline, CDR1 is SNHLY and CDR2 is FYNNEI. The V gene lost 5 bases and the J gene lost 5 bases, with 15 bases spanning the gap. The CDR3 extends over 14 amino acids. The complete variable domain, with remaining parts taken from reference TRBV2 and TRBJ2-5, reads EPEVTQTPSHQVTQMGQEVILRCVPISNHLYFYWYRQILGQKVEFLVSFYNNEISEKSEIFDDQFSVERPDGSNFTLKIRSTKLEDSAMYFCASSTPGSWETQYFGPGTRLLVL.

There are many counts of this clonotype. The chain carries TRBV4-1 and TRBJ2-1; tentatively, D is TRBD1 (6 bases). V was cut by 4 bases and J by 6 bases, with 13 bases left in between. The CDR3 is 14 amino acids. Germline V gene data show CDR1 as MGHRA and CDR2 as YSYEKL. The CDR3 spells CASSRLQGINEQFF. The CDR3 coding sequence is TGCGCCAGCAGCCGATTACAGGGAATCAATGAGCAGTTCTTC.

Points on this clonotype: Compared with germline, one end of the junction differs, possibly owing to a read error. This rearrangement joins TRBV7-9 to TRBJ2-2, with 12 bases aligning to TRBD1. This CDR3 has 16 residues. The germline gives CDR1 SEHNR, CDR2 FQNEAQ (reference sequence). The CDR3 DNA follows: TGTGCCAGCAGCCGTGGGACAGGGGGCAGTACCGGGGAGCTGCTTTTT. This encodes CASSRGTGGSTGELLF.

The chain employs TRBV5-1 and TRBJ1-6, with D perhaps matching TRBD1 (6 bases). From germline, CDR1 is SGHRS and CDR2 YFSETQ. The germline V and J ends were trimmed by 3 bases and 10 bases, with 14 bases remaining between them. There are 14 residues in the CDR3. In DNA form, the CDR3 reads TGCGCCAGCAGCTCCACAGGGCCCTCGTCACCCCTCCACTTT. It is translated as CASSSTGPSSPLHF.